These 14 T cell receptor beta chains came from one sample sequenced in a study of blood T cell repertoires in COVID-19. TCRdb's copy holds only in-frame clones and misses some; the assay was immunoSEQ multiplex PCR. The sample carries 200,000 or so clones, around 81% recorded once. The sample comprised PBMCs or T cells enriched from blood (not recorded which). Every receptor here comes from a man aged 35-49 years who had recovered from COVID-19.

This clone occurred once. The chain couples TRBV3-1 (or the pseudogene TRBV3-2) to TRBJ1-2, with D perhaps TRBD1 (5 bases). The length of the CDR3 is 13 residues. Trimming left V 5 bases short and J 7 bases short, with 14 bases between. Germline CDR1 LGHDT, CDR2 YNNKEL (reference sequence). CDR3 bases: TGTGCCAGCAGCTTCGGCAGGGATGCTGGCTACACCTTC. Its protein product is CASSFGRDAGYTF.

The V call is TRBV11-1, the J call TRBJ1-1; D unclear. V shed 5 bases and J shed 9 bases, with 19 bases lying between them. The CDR3 extends over 14 amino acids. Germline CDR1 SGHAT, CDR2 FQDESV (reference sequence). CDR3 in DNA: TGTGCCAGCAGCCCGCAAGAGGCCTTCGGAAAAGCTTTCTTT. It is translated as CASSPQEAFGKAFF.

This clone was detected only once. V and J are TRBV5-4 and TRBJ1-1; 7 nucleotides match TRBD1. The CDR3 contains 15 residues. Trimming removed 0 bases from V and 0 bases from J; junction bases left unmatched: 2. Per the germline V gene, CDR1 is SGHNT and CDR2 is YYREEE (reference sequence). CDR3 coding DNA: TGTGCCAGCAGCTTGGGGGGACAGATGAACACTGAAGCTTTCTTT. It translates to CASSLGGQMNTEAFF.

The chain links TRBV30 to TRBJ1-1; 8 bases align to TRBD1. The CDR3 length is 14 residues. The V and J ends lost 4 bases and 2 bases, in that order; junction bases with no gene match: 6. Germline lookup yields CDR1 GTSNPN and CDR2 SVGIG (reference sequence). In DNA form, the CDR3 reads TGTGCCTGGACTAAAGACAGGGGTAACACTGAAGCTTTCTTT. Protein product: CAWTKDRGNTEAFF.

The chain recombines TRBV10-1 with TRBJ2-2; 7 bases map to TRBD1. Unmatched junction bases numbered 9, after V lost 4 bases and J lost 1 base. The CDR3 is 17 residues long. In germline, CDR1 is WNHNN, CDR2 SYGVQD (reference sequence). CDR3 bases: TGCGCCAGCAGTGGTACAGGGGCAATCCGGAACACCGGGGAGCTGTTTTTT. It yields the protein CASSGTGAIRNTGELFF.

V gene TRBV24-1 combines with J gene TRBJ2-7, with 11 bases identical to TRBD1. Germline CDR1 KGHDR, CDR2 SFDVKD. V shed 5 bases, J shed 4 bases, and the junction held 6 bases outside the gene matches. The CDR3 has 15 amino acids. CDR3 DNA sequence: TGTGCCACCAGTGCCCCCGGGACAGGGGGATACGAGCAGTACTTC. Amino acids: CATSAPGTGGYEQYF.

V usage is TRBV6-6 and J usage is TRBJ1-1; D uncertain. The germline gives CDR1 MNHNY, CDR2 SVGAGI (reference sequence). The CDR3 is made up of 14 amino acids. The V end lost 5 bases, the J end lost 0 bases, and 10 bases lay between the germline ends. Here the CDR3 reads CASSPRVLNTEAFF. For the CDR3, the DNA is TGTGCCAGCAGTCCGAGGGTATTGAACACTGAAGCTTTCTTT.

This clone was counted once. The rearrangement links TRBV4-3 to TRBJ2-7; D gene ambiguous. Germline V gene lookup returns CDR1 LGHNA and CDR2 YSLEER. The CDR3 spans 12 residues. Trimming took off 4 bases at V and 0 bases at J, with 4 bases between the two ends. The CDR3, as DNA: TGCGCCAGCAGCCCCAACTCCTACGAGCAGTACTTC. It specifies CASSPNSYEQYF.

The V gene is TRBV29-1, the J gene TRBJ2-5; D is possibly TRBD1 (5 bases). The CDR3 sequence is 13 residues long. Germline CDR1 SQVTM, CDR2 ANQGSEA. V lost 4 bases and J lost 5, with 14 bases in between. The CDR3 spells CSVAAGIGETQYF. The CDR3 bases are TGCAGCGTTGCGGCAGGGATCGGGGAGACCCAGTACTTC.

V usage is TRBV28 and J usage is TRBJ2-7; maybe TRBD2 (5 bases). This CDR3 comprises 13 residues. CDR1 and CDR2 (germline): MDHEN, SYDVKM. V lost 6 bases and J lost 6, with 15 bases in between. The CDR3 reads CASSRPGLGEQYF. As DNA, the CDR3 is TGTGCCAGCAGCCGGCCAGGACTCGGCGAGCAGTACTTC.

The chain carries TRBV13 and TRBJ1-3; D gene ambiguous. The V end was cut by 6 bases, the J end by 2 bases, with 11 bases between. Germline CDR1 and CDR2: PRHDT and FYEKMQ (reference sequence). CDR3 length: 14 amino acids. CDR3 region: CASSPQSPGNTIYF. The DNA of the CDR3 is TGTGCCAGCAGTCCTCAGTCCCCTGGAAACACCATATATTTT. The full variable domain, in which reference TRBV13 and TRBJ1-3 provide the parts outside the CDR3, is AAGVIQSPRHLIKEKRETATLKCYPIPRHDTVYWYQQGPGQDPQFLISFYEKMQSDKGSIPDRFSAQQFSDYHSELNMSSLELGDSALYFCASSPQSPGNTIYFGEGSWLTVV.

The chain carries TRBV20-1 and TRBJ2-1; TRBD2 matches at 9 bases. The V segment lost 3 bases and the J segment 6 bases; nucleotides outside the gene matches: 3. The V gene's germline CDR1 is DFQATT and CDR2 SNEGSKA (reference sequence). The CDR3 is 13 amino acids. The CDR3 nucleotides read TGCAGTGCTAGTAGCGGGGGTACCAATGAGCAGTTCTTC. Translation gives CSASSGGTNEQFF.

The chain joins TRBV5-1 to TRBJ2-7, with D unresolved. This CDR3 spans 14 amino acids. Trimming took off 0 bases at V and 3 bases at J, with 10 bases between the two ends. The germline V gene encodes CDR1 SGHRS and CDR2 YFSETQ. The CDR3 loop is CASSLVPSGYEQYF. The CDR3 DNA follows: TGCGCCAGCAGCTTGGTCCCGTCAGGCTACGAGCAGTACTTC.

This clone was seen a few times. This chain uses TRBV3-1 (or the pseudogene TRBV3-2) with TRBJ1-1, with no clear D. The CDR3 extends over 14 amino acids. The V and J ends lost 2 bases and 1 base respectively, with 8 bases between them. Per germline, CDR1 LGHDT and CDR2 YNNKEL (reference sequence). The chain's CDR3 is CASSQRLSNTEAFF. In DNA, the CDR3 is TGTGCCAGCAGCCAAAGACTGTCGAACACTGAAGCTTTCTTT.